The 9 T cell receptor beta chains below were found in one sample sequenced in a study of T cell repertoires in cytomegalovirus infection. Each CDR3 protein is one row after TCRdb ran MiXCR on the reads. Of around 440,000 distinct CDR3 sequences in the sample, about 11% were seen once. Sequenced input: PBMCs. The receptors were sampled from a human donor in good health (CMV status not recorded). Some clones in this sample may be carry-over from other donors' samples.

There are a few counts of this clonotype. The V call is TRBV20-1, the J call TRBJ1-2, with TRBD1 matching over 8 bases. Germline values: CDR1 DFQATT, CDR2 SNEGSKA (reference sequence). CDR3 length: 13 residues. With V trimmed by 6 bases and J by 2 bases, 5 bases remained unmatched. The DNA of the CDR3 is TGCAGTGCGGGGGGACAGGCGAACTATGGCTACACCTTC. This translates into CSAGGQANYGYTF.

This clonotype was counted ten times or more. The chain combines TRBV28 with TRBJ2-3, with D perhaps TRBD2 (6 bases). The germline V and J ends were trimmed by 3 bases and 1 base, with 17 bases remaining between them. The CDR3 is 17 amino acids. CDR1 and CDR2 from the germline V gene are MDHEN and SYDVKM. The CDR3 sequence: CASSLRIGGFGTDTQYF. CDR3 sequence (DNA): TGTGCCAGCAGTTTGAGGATCGGAGGGTTCGGCACAGATACGCAGTATTTT.

The chain employs TRBV2 and TRBJ2-5; D is unresolved. The germline V gene has CDR1 SNHLY and CDR2 FYNNEI. Trimming removed 4 bases from V and 2 bases from J, with 11 bases in between. The CDR3 runs to 14 residues. CDR3 protein: CASSGLGLQETQYF. CDR3 DNA sequence: TGTGCCAGCAGTGGCCTCGGGCTTCAAGAGACCCAGTACTTC.

The chain employs TRBV28 and TRBJ1-5; no reliable D call. The CDR3 extends over 11 amino acids. CDR1 MDHEN and CDR2 SYDVKM come from the germline V gene. The germline V and J ends were trimmed by 7 bases and 5 bases, with 6 bases remaining between them. In DNA form, the CDR3 reads TGTGCCAGCAATGCAGATCAGCCCCAGCATTTT. Translated, it gives CASNADQPQHF.

This clonotype was seen repeatedly, ten times or more. The V gene is TRBV6-1, the J gene TRBJ2-7; TRBD1 is a possible D gene (5 bases). CDR1 is MNHNS, CDR2 SASEGT, per germline. The CDR3 spans 13 residues. V lost 10 bases to trimming and J lost 0 bases, with 13 bases between them. The CDR3: CAIKGQGSYEQYF. CDR3 coding DNA: TGTGCCATCAAAGGCCAGGGCTCCTACGAGCAGTACTTC.

Ten or more counts support this clonotype. The chain carries TRBV7-6 and TRBJ2-3, with a weak D call TRBD1 (6 bases). Trimming removed 5 bases from V and 1 base from J, with 16 bases in between. The CDR3 is made up of 16 amino acids. The germline V gene encodes CDR1 SGHVS and CDR2 FNYEAQ. The CDR3 DNA reads as TGTGCCAGCAGCCGCGCACAGGGTGGAGGCACAGATACGCAGTATTTT. Its translation is CASSRAQGGGTDTQYF.

This clonotype was counted many times. The chain joins TRBV7-2 to TRBJ2-5, with TRBD1 as a possible D gene (6 bases). V lost 5 bases and J 1 base, leaving 14 bases between the germline ends. Germline V lookup: CDR1 SGHTA, CDR2 FQGNSA. The CDR3 totals 15 residues. The DNA of the CDR3 is TGTGCCAGCAGCCAACAGGGATCGGGCCAAGAGACCCAGTACTTC. It translates to CASSQQGSGQETQYF.

In its sample, this clonotype was seen many times. CDR3 loop: CATTTGLDTEAFF. The CDR3 region has the DNA TGTGCCACTACAACAGGGTTGGACACTGAAGCTTTCTTT. The V call is TRBV7-8, the J call TRBJ1-1, with TRBD1 as a possible D gene (6 bases). The germline gives CDR1 SGHVS, CDR2 FQNEAQ. The CDR3 sequence is 13 residues long. V dropped 10 bases and J dropped 3 bases, with 15 bases sitting between them.

This clonotype has a count of ten or more. The V and J genes are TRBV23-1 and TRBJ2-5; 11 bases fit TRBD1. TRBV23-1 is classed as an ORF, of uncertain function. CDR3 size: 16 residues. V lost 0 bases, J lost 4 bases, and 4 bases stayed unmatched. In nucleotides, the CDR3 is TGCGCCAGCAGTCAATCGATGGGACAGGGGGTAGAGACCCAGTACTTC. Translated, it gives CASSQSMGQGVETQYF.